The next 15 T cell receptor beta chains were all read from a single sample in a study of blood T cell repertoires in COVID-19. Sequencing was performed with immunoSEQ multiplex PCR; in TCRdb, only in-frame clones are kept and a portion is missing. The sample contains fewer than 250,000 clones, roughly 89% of which appear only once. Material for sequencing was PBMCs or T cells enriched from blood (not recorded which). All receptors derive from a man aged 30 to 45 who had been exposed to COVID-19.

The CDR3 region has the DNA TGTGCCGGAAGATCAGGACTAGCGGTCAATGAGCAGTTCTTC. Its translation is CAGRSGLAVNEQFF. This chain joins TRBV6-5 and TRBJ2-1; 10 bases map to TRBD2. The CDR3 contains 14 residues. V shed 11 bases and J 6 bases; nucleotides not matched to a gene: 10. CDR1 is MNHEY, CDR2 SVGAGI, per germline.

The chain links TRBV18 to TRBJ1-3; 8 nucleotides match TRBD1. CDR3 size: 18 residues. Germline V gene sequence: CDR1 KGHSH, CDR2 LQKENI. V was pared by 3 bases and J by 1 base, with 11 bases of the junction left unmatched. CDR3 sequence: CASSPWQGATMSGNTIYF. CDR3 in DNA: TGTGCCAGCTCACCGTGGCAGGGGGCCACAATGTCTGGAAACACCATATATTTT.

This clone has just a few counts. The chain combines TRBV27 with TRBJ2-3; 7 bases are a match to TRBD1. Germline-derived CDR1 and CDR2 are MNHEY and SMNVEV (reference sequence). The V gene end was trimmed by 6 bases and the J gene end by 7 bases; junction bases not matched to a gene: 10. The CDR3 is 14 amino acids. CDR3 amino acids: CASSWTGSHNTQYF. DNA of the CDR3: TGTGCCAGCAGCTGGACAGGATCGCACAATACGCAGTATTTT.

This clone showed up just a few times. This chain joins TRBV2 and TRBJ2-2; no reliable D call. Trimming removed 8 bases at V and 0 bases at J, with 13 bases between. Germline CDR1 is SNHLY and CDR2 is FYNNEI. CDR3 size: 15 residues. This chain's CDR3 is CASRELFANTGELFF. The CDR3 coding sequence is TGTGCCAGCCGAGAGTTGTTCGCGAACACCGGGGAGCTGTTTTTT.

The CDR3 DNA reads TGTGCCTGGAGTGTAAGTCCGTACGGGGGATCACCCCTCCACTTT. Protein: CAWSVSPYGGSPLHF. The chain has TRBV30 and TRBJ1-6, with D possibly matching TRBD1 (5 bases). V was pared by 0 bases and J by 10 bases, with 16 bases between. The CDR3 sequence is 15 residues long. Germline V gene sequence: CDR1 GTSNPN, CDR2 SVGIG (reference sequence).

The chain couples TRBV5-1 to TRBJ1-5, with D maybe TRBD1 (6 bases). Trimming pared 0 bases from V and 7 bases from J, leaving 8 bases between. The CDR3 has 13 residues. Per the germline V gene, CDR1 is SGHRS and CDR2 is YFSETQ. In nucleotides, the CDR3 is TGCGCCAGCAGCTTGGACAGGGAGCAGCCCCAGCATTTT. It translates to CASSLDREQPQHF.

V and J are TRBV7-9 and TRBJ1-1; D gene ambiguous. CDR1 is SEHNR, CDR2 FQNEAQ, per germline (reference sequence). Trimming removed 11 bases from V and 2 bases from J, with 18 bases in between. CDR3 length: 14 residues. The CDR3 coding sequence is TGTGCCTCCATCCGGGAGACACCTAACACTGAAGCTTTCTTT. Amino acids: CASIRETPNTEAFF.

The chain couples TRBV27 to TRBJ1-2; 9 nucleotides align to TRBD1. V lost 2 bases and J lost 2; bases outside the gene matches: 9. Germline loops: CDR1 MNHEY, CDR2 SMNVEV (reference sequence). The CDR3 is 17 residues long. The CDR3 here is CASSLRGHRGLNYGYTF. DNA of the CDR3: TGTGCCAGCAGTTTAAGGGGCCACAGGGGGCTGAACTATGGCTACACCTTC.

This chain uses TRBV13 with TRBJ1-2, with TRBD1 matching 7 bases. The CDR3 extends over 14 amino acids. With V trimmed by 3 bases and J by 13 bases, 14 bases remained unmatched. The germline V gene encodes CDR1 PRHDT and CDR2 FYEKMQ (reference sequence). In DNA, the CDR3 is TGTGCCAGCAGCTTGGCTCGGGACAGCGGCTCTAGCACCTTC. Protein product: CASSLARDSGSSTF.

The chain carries TRBV5-1 and TRBJ2-1; D is perhaps TRBD2 (5 bases). Trimming took 4 bases from V and 3 from J, leaving 11 bases between them. This CDR3 contains 14 residues. Germline loops: CDR1 SGHRS, CDR2 YFSETQ. CDR3 protein: CASSGLDFYNEQFF. Written as DNA, the CDR3 is TGCGCCAGCAGCGGACTGGACTTCTACAATGAGCAGTTCTTC.

The chain combines TRBV7-9 with TRBJ2-5, with 9 nucleotides matching TRBD1. Germline assignment: CDR1 SEHNR and CDR2 FQNEAQ (reference sequence). The CDR3 covers 18 residues. Trimming removed 1 base from V and 5 bases from J; junction bases left unmatched: 14. The CDR3 is CASSLVLPSQGARETQYF. CDR3 sequence (DNA): TGTGCCAGCAGCTTAGTGCTCCCCTCACAGGGGGCGAGGGAGACCCAGTACTTC.

Only a few counts were recorded for this clone. The genes are TRBV2 and TRBJ2-3; 9 positions agree with TRBD1. The J segment lost 3 bases and the V segment lost 6 bases, leaving 4 bases of the junction unmatched. Germline V CDR1 and CDR2: SNHLY, FYNNEI. The CDR3 runs 14 residues. CDR3 DNA: TGTGCCAGCAGAGCGACAGGGGGAACAGATACGCAGTATTTT. Amino acids: CASRATGGTDTQYF.

This chain uses TRBV7-8 with TRBJ1-5, with TRBD1 as a possible D gene (6 bases). Per germline, CDR1 SGHVS and CDR2 FQNEAQ. This CDR3 contains 17 residues. V dropped 3 bases and J dropped 3 bases, with 18 bases sitting between them. The chain's CDR3 is CASSFYQGPEDNQPQHF. The CDR3, as DNA: TGTGCCAGCAGCTTTTATCAGGGGCCGGAAGACAATCAGCCCCAGCATTTT.

J is TRBJ2-6 and V is TRBV4-2; D gene uncertain. The CDR3 length is 17 residues. CDR1 is LGHNA and CDR2 is YNFKEQ in the germline V gene. Trimming removed 0 bases from V and 0 bases from J, with 9 bases in between. CDR3 coding DNA: TGTGCCAGCAGCCAAGAGGCGCGGATCTCTGGGGCCAACGTCCTGACTTTC. It codes for CASSQEARISGANVLTF.

There are many counts of this clone. This chain uses TRBV2 with TRBJ1-1, with a weak D call TRBD1 (5 bases). This CDR3 spans 13 amino acids. Trimming removed 3 bases from V and 5 bases from J, with 10 bases in between. Germline V gene data show CDR1 as SNHLY and CDR2 as FYNNEI. The CDR3 DNA is TGTGCCAGCAGTGATGGAGGGGTGACTGAAGCTTTCTTT. This gives the protein CASSDGGVTEAFF.